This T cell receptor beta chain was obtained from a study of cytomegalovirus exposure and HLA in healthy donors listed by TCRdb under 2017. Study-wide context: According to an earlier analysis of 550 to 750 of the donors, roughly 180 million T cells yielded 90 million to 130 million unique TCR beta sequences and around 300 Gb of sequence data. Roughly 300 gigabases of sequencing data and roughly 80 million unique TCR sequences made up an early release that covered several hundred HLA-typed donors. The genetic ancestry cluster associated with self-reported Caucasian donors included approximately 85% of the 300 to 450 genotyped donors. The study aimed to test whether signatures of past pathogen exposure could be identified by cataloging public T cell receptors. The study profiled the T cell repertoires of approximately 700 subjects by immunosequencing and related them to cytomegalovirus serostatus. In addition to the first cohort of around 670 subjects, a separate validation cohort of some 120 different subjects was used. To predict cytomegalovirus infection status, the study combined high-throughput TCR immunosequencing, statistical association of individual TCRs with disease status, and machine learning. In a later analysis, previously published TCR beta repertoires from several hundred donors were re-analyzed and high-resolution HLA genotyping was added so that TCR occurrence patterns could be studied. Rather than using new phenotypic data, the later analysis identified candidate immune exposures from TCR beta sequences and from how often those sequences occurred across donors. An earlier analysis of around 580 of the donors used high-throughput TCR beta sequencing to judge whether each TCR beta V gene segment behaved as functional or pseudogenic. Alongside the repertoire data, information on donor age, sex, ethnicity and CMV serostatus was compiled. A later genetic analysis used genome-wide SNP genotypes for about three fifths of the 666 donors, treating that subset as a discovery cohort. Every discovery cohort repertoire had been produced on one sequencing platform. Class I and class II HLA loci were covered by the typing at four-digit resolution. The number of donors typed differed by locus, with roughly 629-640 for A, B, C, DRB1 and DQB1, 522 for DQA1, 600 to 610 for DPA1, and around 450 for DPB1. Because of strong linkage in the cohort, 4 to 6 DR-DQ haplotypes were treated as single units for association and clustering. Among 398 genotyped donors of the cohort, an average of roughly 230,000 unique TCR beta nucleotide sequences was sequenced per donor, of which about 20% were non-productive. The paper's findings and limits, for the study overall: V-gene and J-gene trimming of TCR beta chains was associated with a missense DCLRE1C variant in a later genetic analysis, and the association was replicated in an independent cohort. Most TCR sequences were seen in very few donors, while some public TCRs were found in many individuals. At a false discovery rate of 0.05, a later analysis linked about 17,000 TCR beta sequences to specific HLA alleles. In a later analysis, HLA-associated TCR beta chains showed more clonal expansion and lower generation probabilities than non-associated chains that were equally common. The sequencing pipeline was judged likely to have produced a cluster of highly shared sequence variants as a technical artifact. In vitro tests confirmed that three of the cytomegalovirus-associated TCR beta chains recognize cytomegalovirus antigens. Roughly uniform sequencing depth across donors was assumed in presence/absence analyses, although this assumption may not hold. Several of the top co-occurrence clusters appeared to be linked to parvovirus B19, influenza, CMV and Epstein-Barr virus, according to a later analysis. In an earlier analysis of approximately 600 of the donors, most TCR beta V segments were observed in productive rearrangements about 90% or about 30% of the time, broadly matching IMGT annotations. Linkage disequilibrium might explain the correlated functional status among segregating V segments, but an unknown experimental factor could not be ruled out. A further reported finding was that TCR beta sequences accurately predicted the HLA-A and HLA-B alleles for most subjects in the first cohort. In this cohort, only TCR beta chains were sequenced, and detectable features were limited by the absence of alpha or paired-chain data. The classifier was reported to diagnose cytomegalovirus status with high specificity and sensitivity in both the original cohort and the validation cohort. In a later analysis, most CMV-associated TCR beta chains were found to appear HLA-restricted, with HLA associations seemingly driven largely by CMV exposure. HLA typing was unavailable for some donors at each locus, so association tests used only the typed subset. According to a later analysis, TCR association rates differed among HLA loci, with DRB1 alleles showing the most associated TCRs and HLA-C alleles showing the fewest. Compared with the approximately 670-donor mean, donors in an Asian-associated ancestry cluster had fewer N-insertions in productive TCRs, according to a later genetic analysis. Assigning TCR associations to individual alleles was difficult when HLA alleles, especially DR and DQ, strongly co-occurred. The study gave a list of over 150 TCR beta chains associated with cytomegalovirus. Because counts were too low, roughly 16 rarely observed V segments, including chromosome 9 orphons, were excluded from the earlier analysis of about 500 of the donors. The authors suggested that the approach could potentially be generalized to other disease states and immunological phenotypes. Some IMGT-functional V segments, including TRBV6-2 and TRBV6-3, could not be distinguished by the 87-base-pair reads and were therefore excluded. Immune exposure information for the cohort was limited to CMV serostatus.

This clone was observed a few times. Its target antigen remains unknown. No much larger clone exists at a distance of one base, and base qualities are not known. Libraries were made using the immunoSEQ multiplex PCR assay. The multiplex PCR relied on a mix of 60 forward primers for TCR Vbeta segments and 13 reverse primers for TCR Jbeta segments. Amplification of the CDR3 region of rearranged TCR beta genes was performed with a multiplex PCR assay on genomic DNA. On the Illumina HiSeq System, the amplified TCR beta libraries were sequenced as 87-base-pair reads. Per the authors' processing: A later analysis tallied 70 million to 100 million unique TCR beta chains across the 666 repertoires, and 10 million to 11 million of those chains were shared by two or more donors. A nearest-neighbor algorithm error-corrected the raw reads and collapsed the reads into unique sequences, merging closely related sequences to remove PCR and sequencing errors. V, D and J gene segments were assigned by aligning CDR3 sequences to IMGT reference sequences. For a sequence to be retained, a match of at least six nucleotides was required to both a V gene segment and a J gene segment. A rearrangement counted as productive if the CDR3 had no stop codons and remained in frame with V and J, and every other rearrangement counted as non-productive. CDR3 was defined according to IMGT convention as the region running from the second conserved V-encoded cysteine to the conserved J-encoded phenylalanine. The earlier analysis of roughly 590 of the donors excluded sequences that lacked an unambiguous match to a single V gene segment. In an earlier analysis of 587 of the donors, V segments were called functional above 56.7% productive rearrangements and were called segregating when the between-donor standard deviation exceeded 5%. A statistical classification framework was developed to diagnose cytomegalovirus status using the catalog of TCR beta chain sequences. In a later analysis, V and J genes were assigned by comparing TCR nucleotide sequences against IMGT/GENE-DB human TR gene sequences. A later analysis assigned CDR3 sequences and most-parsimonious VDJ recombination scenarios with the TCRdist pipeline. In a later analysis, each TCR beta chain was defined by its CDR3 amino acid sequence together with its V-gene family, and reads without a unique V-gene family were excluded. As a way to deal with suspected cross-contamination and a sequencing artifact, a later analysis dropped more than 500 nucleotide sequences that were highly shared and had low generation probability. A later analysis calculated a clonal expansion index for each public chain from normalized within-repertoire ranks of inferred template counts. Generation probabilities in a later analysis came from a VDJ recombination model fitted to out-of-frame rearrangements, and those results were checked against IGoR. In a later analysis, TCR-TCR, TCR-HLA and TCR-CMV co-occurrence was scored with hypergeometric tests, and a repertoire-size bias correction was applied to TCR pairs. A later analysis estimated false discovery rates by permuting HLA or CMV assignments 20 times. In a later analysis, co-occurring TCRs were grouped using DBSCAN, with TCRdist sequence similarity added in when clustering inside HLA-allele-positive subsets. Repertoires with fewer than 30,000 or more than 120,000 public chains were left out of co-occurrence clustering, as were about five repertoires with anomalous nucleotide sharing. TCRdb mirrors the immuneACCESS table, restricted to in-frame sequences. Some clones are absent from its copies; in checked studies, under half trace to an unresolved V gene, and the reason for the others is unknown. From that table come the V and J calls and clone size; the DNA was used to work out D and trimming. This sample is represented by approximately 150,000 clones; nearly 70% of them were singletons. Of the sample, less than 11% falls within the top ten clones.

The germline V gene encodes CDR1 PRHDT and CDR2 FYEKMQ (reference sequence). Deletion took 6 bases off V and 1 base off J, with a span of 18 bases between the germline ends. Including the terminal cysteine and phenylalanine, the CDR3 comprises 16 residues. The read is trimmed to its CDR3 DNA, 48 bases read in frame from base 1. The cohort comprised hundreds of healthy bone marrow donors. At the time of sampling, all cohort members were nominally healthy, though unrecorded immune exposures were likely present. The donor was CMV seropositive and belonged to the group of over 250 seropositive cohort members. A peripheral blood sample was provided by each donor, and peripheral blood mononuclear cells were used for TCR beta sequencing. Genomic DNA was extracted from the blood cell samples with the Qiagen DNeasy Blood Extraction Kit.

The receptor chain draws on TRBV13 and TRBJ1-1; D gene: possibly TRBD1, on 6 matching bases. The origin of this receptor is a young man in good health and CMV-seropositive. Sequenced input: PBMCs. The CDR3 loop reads CASSSTPGHRNTEAFF. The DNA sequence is TGTGCCAGCAGTTCAACCCCGGGACACAGGAACACTGAAGCTTTCTTT. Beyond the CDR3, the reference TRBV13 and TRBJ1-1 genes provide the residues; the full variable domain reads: AAGVIQSPRHLIKEKRETATLKCYPIPRHDTVYWYQQGPGQDPQFLISFYEKMQSDKGSIPDRFSAQQFSDYHSELNMSSLELGDSALYFCASSSTPGHRNTEAFFGQGTRLTVV.